Described below is a single TCR beta chain sequence and its context. No antigen is known for it. The sample holds no much larger clone one base away, and base qualities are not on file. TCRbeta CDR3 regions were amplified from genomic DNA by means of the immunoSEQ Assay, a bias-controlled multiplex PCR. Under the source paper's analysis protocol: Nucleated cell counts per sample were estimated from amplification of reference gene primers within the assay. To quantify the absolute abundance of each unique TCRbeta CDR3 rearrangement, sequence reads were collapsed and filtered. Productive Simpson clonality was computed per sample as the square root of Simpson's diversity index over productive rearrangements. Here the immuneACCESS table is served through TCRdb, limited to in-frame sequences with V and J called. Missing clones are a known gap in these copies; in checked studies unresolved V genes cover under half, and the rest lacks a known reason. V and J calls and clone size are copied from that table; D and trimming were computed from the DNA. The sample table records about 280,000 clones; approximately 90% of these occur just once. The top ten constitute approximately 2.7% of the sample.

This entry belongs to a study of blood T cell repertoires in COVID-19 (dated by TCRdb to the early 2020s). At the level of the whole study: The collaborator samples originated in the United States, Italy and Spain and spanned the acute and convalescent phases of COVID-19. The prospective study material was composed of cDNA or gDNA derived from T cells, B-cell-depleted T cells, or PBMCs. Subjects who had been exposed to COVID-19, were actively infected with it, or had recovered from it provided the deeply sampled blood TCRbeta repertoires that made up the dataset. The repertoires were made available in a free public database intended to serve as a resource for research on the immune response to SARS-CoV-2. Samples came from the ongoing ImmuneRACE study (first 160 participants) plus 1,254 subjects from 6 global collaborators. The sample metadata nearly always contained a de-identified subject ID, COVID-19 status, age in years and sex. Where available, HLA class I and class II types were obtained from metadata supplied by the sample provider rather than from assay-based typing. The study at large found these results: Clinical and demographic metadata were provided uncurated, with the amount varying by source and participant.

Participants in the prospective study were aged roughly 18 to 90 years, lived in 24 United States geographic areas, and enrolled through a virtual design. In the prospective study, cohorts were assigned on the basis of participant-reported clinical history obtained from a screening survey and a study questionnaire. A participant counted as exposed if, within 2 weeks of entering the study, that participant had been in contact with someone who had a PCR-confirmed or clinician-diagnosed COVID-19 case. Each participant in the prospective study had whole blood, serum and a nasopharyngeal or oropharyngeal swab collected by mobile phlebotomists. Prospective study participants could optionally give additional blood draws and questionnaires over a roughly two-month period. Prospective study blood samples were shipped either frozen or at room temperature before DNA extraction. CDR1 and CDR2 (SGHVS, FQNEAQ) derive from the germline V gene. The cysteine opens and the phenylalanine closes a CDR3 of 13 amino acids. The DNA shown is the 39-base CDR3, in frame from base 1. The junction shows trimming of 5 bases on V and 4 bases on J, plus 11 bases between the germline ends.

This receptor was identified in a man aged 35 to 55 who had been exposed to COVID-19. Sequenced input: PBMCs or T cells enriched from blood (not recorded which). The rearranged chain carries TRBV7-8 and TRBJ1-1; a tentative D match to TRBD1 spans 5 bases. The sequence in DNA is TGTGCCAGCAGCACCAGCCAGGGCACTGAAGCTTTCTTT. Its protein reads: CASSTSQGTEAFF.